This T cell receptor beta chain came from a study of early T cells in non-severe SARS-CoV-2 infection. The CDR3 loop spans 17 amino acids. J gave up 4 bases and V 0 bases, and 6 bases lay outside the gene matches. Germline V gene sequence: CDR1 SGHRS, CDR2 YFSETQ. One entry per CDR3 protein, called by TCRdb with MiXCR from the 5' RACE reads. The sample records 70,000 or so distinct CDR3 sequences, 10% being singletons. In this sample, this clonotype turned up many times. The V gene is TRBV5-1, the J gene TRBJ2-2, with 10 bases identical to TRBD2. The sequenced sample was whole blood, obtained at baseline. The sequence was obtained from an adult who was a healthcare worker with PCR-confirmed SARS-CoV-2 infection or an uninfected control (not recorded which). The CDR3 is CASSLVLAGDLTGELFF. As DNA, the CDR3 is TGCGCCAGCAGCTTGGTTCTAGCGGGGGACCTCACCGGGGAGCTGTTTTTT.